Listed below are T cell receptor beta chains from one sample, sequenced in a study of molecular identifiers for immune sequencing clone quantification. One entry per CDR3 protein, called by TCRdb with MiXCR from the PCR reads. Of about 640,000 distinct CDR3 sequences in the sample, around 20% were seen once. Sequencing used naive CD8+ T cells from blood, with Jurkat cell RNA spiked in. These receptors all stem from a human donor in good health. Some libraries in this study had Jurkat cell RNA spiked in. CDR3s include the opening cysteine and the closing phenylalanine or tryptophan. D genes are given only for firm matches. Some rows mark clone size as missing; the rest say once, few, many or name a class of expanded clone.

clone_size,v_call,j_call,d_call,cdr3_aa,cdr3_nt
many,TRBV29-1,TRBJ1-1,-,CSVGLLGTEAFF,TGCAGCGTTGGACTTTTGGGGACTGAAGCTTTCTTT
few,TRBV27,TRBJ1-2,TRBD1,CASSTTGGYYGYTF,TGTGCCAGCAGTACAACAGGGGGTTACTATGGCTACACCTTC
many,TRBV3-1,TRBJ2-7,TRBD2,CASRPETEGREAEQYF,TGTGCCAGCAGGCCAGAAACGGAGGGTCGGGAGGCCGAGCAGTACTTC
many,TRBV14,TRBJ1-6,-,CASSPDRTNSPLHF,TGTGCCAGCAGCCCCGACAGAACCAATTCACCCCTCCACTTT
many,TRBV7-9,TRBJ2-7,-,CASSPPTRGADYEQYF,TGTGCCAGCAGCCCGCCGACCAGGGGGGCGGATTACGAGCAGTACTTC
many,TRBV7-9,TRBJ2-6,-,CASSVGVGANVLTF,TGTGCCAGCAGCGTCGGCGTTGGGGCCAACGTCCTGACTTTC
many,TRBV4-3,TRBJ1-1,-,CASSQDPDGNTEAFF,TGCGCCAGCAGCCAAGATCCTGACGGGAACACTGAAGCTTTCTTT
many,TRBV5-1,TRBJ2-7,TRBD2,CASSLGSGQGYYEQYF,TGCGCCAGCAGCTTGGGTAGCGGGCAGGGATACTACGAGCAGTACTTC
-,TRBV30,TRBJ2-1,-,CAWSEGGGNEQFF,TGTGCCTGGAGTGAAGGGGGGGGCAATGAGCAGTTCTTC
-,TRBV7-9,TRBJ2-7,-,CASSLGPGAGYEQYF,TGTGCCAGCAGCTTAGGGCCAGGGGCAGGGTACGAGCAGTACTTC
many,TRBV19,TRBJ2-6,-,CAIDRSRSGANVLTF,TGTGCCATTGACAGGAGCCGCTCTGGGGCCAACGTCCTGACTTTC
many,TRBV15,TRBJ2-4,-,CATSERGLMTLAKNIQYF,TGTGCCACCAGCGAGAGGGGACTCATGACTCTAGCCAAAAACATTCAGTACTTC
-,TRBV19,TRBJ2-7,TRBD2,CASSITGTSGISPYEQYF,TGTGCCAGTAGTATCACCGGGACTAGCGGGATAAGCCCCTACGAGCAGTACTTC
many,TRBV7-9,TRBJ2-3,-,CASSRGPIGGDTQYF,TGTGCCAGCAGCAGAGGTCCCATAGGGGGAGATACGCAGTATTTT
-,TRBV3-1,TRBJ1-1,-,CASSPDRNAEAFF,TGTGCCAGCAGCCCCGACAGGAACGCTGAAGCTTTCTTT
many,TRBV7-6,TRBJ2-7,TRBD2,CASSLSGASEQYF,TGTGCCAGCAGCCTCAGCGGGGCGTCCGAGCAGTACTTC
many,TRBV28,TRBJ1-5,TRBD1,CASSFPGQDSNQPQHF,TGTGCCAGCAGTTTCCCGGGACAGGATAGCAATCAGCCCCAGCATTTT
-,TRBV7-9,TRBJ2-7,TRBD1,CASSSTSGTGFYEQYF,TGTGCCAGCAGCTCCACAAGTGGGACAGGCTTCTACGAGCAGTACTTC
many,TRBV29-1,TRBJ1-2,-,CTPGEGKVSYGYTF,TGCACCCCAGGCGAGGGGAAGGTTTCCTATGGCTACACCTTC
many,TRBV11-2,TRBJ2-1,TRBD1,CASNDRVYNEQFF,TGTGCCAGCAACGACAGGGTATACAATGAGCAGTTCTTC
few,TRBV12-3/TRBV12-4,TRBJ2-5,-,CASKETGHQETQYF,TGTGCCAGCAAAGAGACAGGACACCAAGAGACCCAGTACTTC
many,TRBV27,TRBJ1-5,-,CASSLGGFGVDQPQHF,TGTGCCAGCAGTTTAGGAGGCTTCGGGGTTGATCAGCCCCAGCATTTT
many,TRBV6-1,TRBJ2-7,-,CASSPDLKYEQYF,TGTGCCAGCAGCCCCGATTTGAAGTACGAGCAGTACTTC
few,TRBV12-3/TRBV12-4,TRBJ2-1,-,CASSFIISSESSYNEQFF,TGTGCCAGCAGTTTCATCATTTCCTCCGAAAGCTCCTACAATGAGCAGTTCTTC
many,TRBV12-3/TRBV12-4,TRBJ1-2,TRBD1,CASSLGTGGYYGYTF,TGTGCCAGCAGTTTAGGTACAGGGGGCTACTATGGCTACACCTTC
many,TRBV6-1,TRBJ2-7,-,CASHYDWSYEQYF,TGTGCCAGCCACTACGACTGGTCCTACGAGCAGTACTTC
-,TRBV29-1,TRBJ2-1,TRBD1,CSVEEGRGRPNEPFF,TGCAGCGTTGAAGAGGGCAGGGGGCGCCCCAATGAGCCGTTCTTC
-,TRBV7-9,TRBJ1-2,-,CASSLAGANCGYTF,TGTGCCAGCAGCTTAGCGGGCGCGAACTGTGGCTACACCTTC
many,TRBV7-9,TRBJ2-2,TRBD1,CASSSGQGNTGELFF,TGTGCCAGCAGTTCGGGACAGGGGAACACCGGGGAGCTGTTTTTT
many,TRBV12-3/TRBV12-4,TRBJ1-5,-,CASSLDAASQPQHF,TGTGCCAGCAGTTTAGATGCGGCTAGTCAGCCCCAGCATTTT
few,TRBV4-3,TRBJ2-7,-,CASSQDGDRRNEQYF,TGCGCCAGCAGCCAAGATGGCGACAGAAGGAACGAGCAGTACTTC